Presented here are 29 T cell receptor beta chains from one specimen sequenced in a study of graft-versus-host responses after intestinal transplantation. These receptors lack a known antigen. TCRdb's table, derived via immunoSEQ multiplex PCR, lists solely in-frame clones and lacks some. The sample gives about 130,000 clones, about nine tenths of which show up once; roughly 0.19% is in the top ten. The sequenced sample was unstimulated CD4+ T cells sorted from spleen or lymph node cells, obtained before intestinal transplant. The receptors were gathered from a human donor who received an intestinal transplant.

The gene calls are TRBV11-2 and TRBJ2-1, with 7 bases fitting TRBD1. Germline CDR1 reads SGHAT; CDR2 reads FQNNGV. Trimming cost V 5 bases and J 8 bases; bases outside gene matches: 18. CDR3 size: 17 residues. The CDR3 DNA is TGTGCCAGCAGCCGTACCTTTGGGACAGAAAATTTTTATGAGCAGTTCTTC. Amino acid sequence: CASSRTFGTENFYEQFF. The variable domain in full, completed from reference TRBV11-2 and TRBJ2-1, reads EAGVAQSPRYKIIEKRQSVAFWCNPISGHATLYWYQQILGQGPKLLIQFQNNGVVDDSQLPKDRFSAERLKGVDSTLKIQPAKLEDSAVYLCASSRTFGTENFYEQFFGPGTRLTVL.

The rearrangement joins TRBV5-1 to TRBJ1-1; D uncertain. The germline V gene encodes CDR1 SGHRS and CDR2 YFSETQ. Deletions cut 0 bases from V and 1 base from J, with 7 bases between. This CDR3 has 14 amino acids. The CDR3 nucleotides are TGCGCCAGCAGCTTGGTTGCGGAGAACACTGAAGCTTTCTTT. Residues: CASSLVAENTEAFF.

V and J are TRBV7-9 and TRBJ2-1; no firm D call. The CDR3 spans 15 residues. CDR1 and CDR2 (germline): SEHNR, FQNEAQ (reference sequence). The V end lost 2 bases, the J end lost 1 base, and 9 bases lay between the germline ends. The CDR3 coding sequence is TGTGCCAGCAGCTTATTCCCGGAATCCTACAATGAGCAGTTCTTC. Translating it yields CASSLFPESYNEQFF.

The chain carries TRBV2 and TRBJ2-7; D remains unclear. V lost 1 base and J lost 12, with 13 bases in between. Germline V lookup: CDR1 SNHLY, CDR2 FYNNEI. This CDR3 has 12 amino acids. Here the CDR3 DNA reads TGTGCCAGCAGTGAAGTCCCCCACTTGGGGTACTTC. Protein product: CASSEVPHLGYF.

The V and J genes are TRBV7-6 and TRBJ2-5, with 7 positions matching TRBD1. This CDR3 region has 15 residues. V dropped 5 bases and J dropped 1; count of bases not matched to a gene: 7. Germline V gene data show CDR1 as SGHVS and CDR2 as FNYEAQ. The CDR3 loop is CASSTSQGVQETQYF. CDR3 coding DNA: TGTGCCAGCAGCACGTCCCAGGGGGTCCAAGAGACCCAGTACTTC.

The rearrangement links TRBV27 to TRBJ2-1; 10 nucleotides align to TRBD2. In germline, CDR1 is MNHEY, CDR2 SMNVEV (reference sequence). The CDR3 contains 16 residues. V was pared by 5 bases and J by 4 bases, with 8 bases of the junction left unmatched. In DNA form, the CDR3 reads TGTGCCAGCAGTCCCCAGGCTAGCGGGAGATACAATGAGCAGTTCTTC. Translating gives CASSPQASGRYNEQFF.

The chain carries TRBV30 and TRBJ1-1; D not resolved. The CDR3 is 16 residues long. V lost 8 bases and J lost 1, with 23 bases in between. The germline gives CDR1 GTSNPN, CDR2 SVGIG (reference sequence). The CDR3 bases are TGTGCCCTGGACCCCGGAGGGAAGGCAGGGAACACTGAAGCTTTCTTT. Translation: CALDPGGKAGNTEAFF. The full variable domain, with the rest looked up from reference TRBV30 and TRBJ1-1, is SQTIHQWPATLVQPVGSPLSLECTVEGTSNPNLYWYRQAAGRGLQLLFYSVGIGQISSEVPQNLSASRPQDRQFILSSKKLLLSDSGFYLCALDPGGKAGNTEAFFGQGTRLTVV.

The CDR3: CASSHTRSSEGSYNEQFF. The CDR3 coding sequence is TGTGCCAGCAGCCATACTAGGTCTTCGGAGGGTTCCTACAATGAGCAGTTCTTC. The chain employs TRBV2 and TRBJ2-1; possible D gene TRBD2, 6 bases. CDR1 is SNHLY and CDR2 is FYNNEI in the germline V gene. The CDR3 extends over 18 amino acids. The V end lost 6 bases, the J end lost 1 base, and 22 bases lay between the germline ends.

This clone has more than one count but fewer than ten. V gene TRBV30 combines with J gene TRBJ1-6; 9 nucleotides align to TRBD1. This CDR3 has 13 amino acids. Germline loops: CDR1 GTSNPN, CDR2 SVGIG (reference sequence). V lost 4 bases and J lost 9; bases outside the gene matches: 4. CDR3 DNA: TGTGCCTGGACCGGGACAGGGCGTTCACCCCTCCACTTT. Translation: CAWTGTGRSPLHF.

The CDR3 loop reads CASSPREGAMYGYTF. Written as DNA, the CDR3 is TGTGCCAGCAGCCCTAGAGAGGGGGCGATGTATGGCTACACCTTC. This rearrangement joins TRBV2 to TRBJ1-2, with 7 positions matching TRBD1. The CDR3 consists of 15 residues. Trimming removed 6 bases from V and 5 bases from J; junction bases left unmatched: 12. Germline CDR1 and CDR2: SNHLY and FYNNEI.

This sequence joins TRBV4-3 and TRBJ2-7, with 10 bases aligning to TRBD1. Germline V gene sequence: CDR1 LGHNA, CDR2 YSLEER. The CDR3 length is 17 residues. The junction had 12 bases not matched to a gene; V was cut back by 2 bases and J by 5 bases. In DNA form, the CDR3 reads TGCGCCAGCAGCCAATACTTACCGGGACAGGGGTCCCACGAGCAGTACTTC. Translated, it gives CASSQYLPGQGSHEQYF.

Written as DNA, the CDR3 is TGTGCCTGGAGTAAGAAGACAGGGGCTGGAAACACCATATATTTT. This sequence encodes CAWSKKTGAGNTIYF. The chain employs TRBV30 and TRBJ1-3; 8 bases agree with TRBD1. The junction had 5 bases not matched to a gene; V was cut back by 2 bases and J by 2 bases. This CDR3 has 15 amino acids. Germline V lookup: CDR1 GTSNPN, CDR2 SVGIG (reference sequence).

In its sample, this clone was seen once. The J gene is TRBJ2-2, the V gene TRBV4-2, with 8 bases identical to TRBD2. Germline V gene sequence: CDR1 LGHNA, CDR2 YNFKEQ. There are 16 residues in the CDR3. Unmatched junction bases numbered 11, after V lost 4 bases and J lost 7 bases. CDR3 region: CASSPEAGVGVGELFF. DNA of the CDR3: TGTGCCAGCAGCCCAGAAGCGGGAGTGGGGGTCGGGGAGCTGTTTTTT.

This chain uses TRBV6-5 with TRBJ1-5; D remains unclear. CDR1 is MNHEY and CDR2 is SVGAGI in the germline V gene. This CDR3 comprises 13 residues. Trimming removed 5 bases at V and 5 bases at J, with 10 bases between. This CDR3 is CASSGLVHQPQHF. The CDR3 nucleotides are TGTGCCAGCAGTGGACTAGTCCATCAGCCCCAGCATTTT.

The chain is built from TRBV9 and TRBJ1-1, with a tentative D call TRBD1 (5 bases). The CDR3 extends over 15 amino acids. Looked up from germline, CDR1 is SGDLS and CDR2 is YYNGEE. Trimming shortened V by 0 bases and J by 3 bases, and 12 bases separated the two germline ends. CDR3 DNA sequence: TGTGCCAGCAGCGTAGGTCCCAGGGAGGACACTGAAGCTTTCTTT. It yields the protein CASSVGPREDTEAFF.

This clone was seen a single time. The chain couples TRBV21-1 to TRBJ2-7. TRBV21-1 is assigned pseudogene status. The CDR3 has 16 residues. For the CDR3, the DNA is TGTGCCAGCAGCAAAGTTTCTCCGCTATTGGGCTACGAGCAGTACTTC. Amino acid sequence: CASSKVSPLLGYEQYF.

The chain recombines TRBV2 with TRBJ1-5, with 7 nucleotides matching TRBD1. Germline trimming cut 5 bases from V and 5 bases from J; bases unmatched to any gene: 18. There are 18 residues in the CDR3. Germline CDR1 and CDR2: SNHLY and FYNNEI. For the CDR3, the DNA is TGTGCCAGCAGTAATTCCCCTGACAGGGTGTTGACCGATCAGCCCCAGCATTTT. Translated: CASSNSPDRVLTDQPQHF.

This clone was picked up one time. The chain couples TRBV7-2 to TRBJ1-2; maybe TRBD1 (5 bases). Germline V CDR1 and CDR2: SGHTA, FQGNSA. The germline V and J ends were trimmed by 5 bases and 2 bases, with 15 bases remaining between them. The CDR3 extends over 15 amino acids. The CDR3 spells CASSPMRGPNYGYTF. CDR3 nucleotide sequence: TGTGCCAGCAGCCCGATGAGGGGCCCGAACTATGGCTACACCTTC. Looking up the rest from reference TRBV7-2 and TRBJ1-2 gives the full variable domain: GAGVSQSPSNKVTEKGKDVELRCDPISGHTALYWYRQSLGQGLEFLIYFQGNSAPDKSGLPSDRFSAERTGGSVSTLTIQRTQQEDSAVYLCASSPMRGPNYGYTFGSGTRLTVV.

This chain uses TRBV4-2 with TRBJ2-7; TRBD2 aligns across 13 bases. Germline V gene lookup returns CDR1 LGHNA and CDR2 YNFKEQ. The CDR3 totals 19 residues. V shed 3 bases, J shed 3 bases, and the junction held 14 bases outside the gene matches. The CDR3 spells CASSHDKGLAGRSNYEQYF. CDR3 sequence (DNA): TGTGCCAGCAGCCACGACAAGGGACTAGCGGGACGATCTAACTACGAGCAGTACTTC.

The chain has TRBV27 and TRBJ2-1; D is possibly TRBD1 or TRBD2 (5 bases each). Trimming took off 6 bases at V and 5 bases at J, with 14 bases between the two ends. Germline CDR1 is MNHEY and CDR2 is SMNVEV (reference sequence). The CDR3 has 14 amino acids. CDR3 protein: CASRGPAKHNEQFF. The CDR3 nucleotides are TGTGCCAGCAGGGGACCGGCGAAACACAATGAGCAGTTCTTC.

J is TRBJ1-1 and V is TRBV6-5, with D possibly being TRBD1 (6 bases). In germline, CDR1 is MNHEY, CDR2 SVGAGI. This CDR3 spans 14 amino acids. V was pared by 2 bases and J by 1 base, with 8 bases between. This chain's CDR3 is CASSYGTTNTEAFF. The CDR3 nucleotides read TGTGCCAGCAGTTACGGGACAACGAACACTGAAGCTTTCTTT.

This chain connects TRBV5-4 to TRBJ1-2, with unresolved D. The CDR3 consists of 13 residues. V lost 2 bases, J lost 1 base, and 6 bases lay in between. Germline V gene data show CDR1 as SGHNT and CDR2 as YYREEE (reference sequence). The CDR3 spells CASSFMDNYGYTF. Written as DNA, the CDR3 is TGTGCCAGCAGCTTTATGGATAACTATGGCTACACCTTC. Supplemented by reference TRBV5-4 and TRBJ1-2, the full variable domain reads ETGVTQSPTHLIKTRGQQVTLRCSSQSGHNTVSWYQQALGQGPQFIFQYYREEENGRGNFPPRFSGLQFPNYSSELNVNALELDDSALYLCASSFMDNYGYTFGSGTRLTVV.

The chain joins TRBV7-3 to TRBJ2-2; 10 positions match TRBD1. Germline CDR1 reads SGHTA; CDR2 reads FQGTGA. The CDR3 consists of 15 residues. The J segment lost 6 bases and the V segment lost 5 bases, leaving 6 bases of the junction unmatched. The CDR3 bases are TGTGCCAGCAGCCCGACAGGGGGCGCCTCCGGGGAGCTGTTTTTT. Translated, it gives CASSPTGGASGELFF.

The V and J genes are TRBV28 and TRBJ2-3, with D possibly matching TRBD2 (5 bases). Germline CDR1 MDHEN, CDR2 SYDVKM. The CDR3 contains 16 residues. The germline V and J ends were trimmed by 4 bases and 1 base, with 15 bases remaining between them. The CDR3 DNA sequence: TGTGCCAGCAGTTCCGGACGTTACGGGGGCACAGATACGCAGTATTTT. Amino acid sequence: CASSSGRYGGTDTQYF.

The chain combines TRBV25-1 with TRBJ1-2; D is possibly TRBD1 (6 bases). CDR1 and CDR2 (germline): MGHDK, SYGVNS. V lost 4 bases, J lost 0 bases, and 18 bases lay in between. The CDR3 totals 17 residues. CDR3 in amino acids: CASSGRFPGQPNYGYTF. CDR3 DNA: TGTGCCAGCAGTGGCCGTTTCCCGGGACAACCTAACTATGGCTACACCTTC.

The chain uses TRBV7-2 and TRBJ2-7; tentatively, D is TRBD1 or TRBD2 (5 bases each). V dropped 4 bases and J dropped 3 bases, with 19 bases sitting between them. Germline assignment: CDR1 SGHTA and CDR2 FQGNSA. CDR3 length: 16 residues. CDR3: CASSSGFGTVYYEQYF. CDR3 coding DNA: TGTGCCAGCAGCTCAGGATTCGGGACCGTATACTACGAGCAGTACTTC.

This chain links TRBV28 with TRBJ1-3, with D uncertain. The V end was cut by 8 bases, the J end by 2 bases, with 13 bases between. Per the germline V gene, CDR1 is MDHEN and CDR2 is SYDVKM. This CDR3 is 14 amino acids long. The CDR3 here is CASGVNPAGNTIYF. The CDR3, as DNA: TGTGCCAGCGGGGTCAATCCAGCTGGAAACACCATATATTTT.

This clone was counted once. CDR3 loop: CASSLVQGTYEQYF. CDR3 sequence (DNA): TGTGCCAGCAGCTTAGTCCAAGGAACCTACGAGCAGTACTTC. The gene calls are TRBV7-8 and TRBJ2-5; D unresolved. The J call is uncertain, as TRBJ2-7 better fits the DNA end. Germline V lookup: CDR1 SGHVS, CDR2 FQNEAQ. The CDR3 length is 14 residues.

The chain's CDR3 is CASSEGLYNEQFF. CDR3 in DNA: TGTGCCAGCAGCGAGGGACTTTACAATGAGCAGTTCTTC. The chain has TRBV9 and TRBJ2-1; D possibly corresponds to TRBD2 (6 bases). V was pared by 3 bases and J by 4 bases, with 8 bases between. Germline V lookup: CDR1 SGDLS, CDR2 YYNGEE. The CDR3 has 13 residues.